Below are 10 T cell receptor beta chains sequenced from a single sample in a study of T cell responses to AZD1222 COVID-19 vaccine. Clones were read by immunoSEQ multiplex PCR, and TCRdb kept only the in-frame ones, dropping some. The table lists roughly 100,000 clones, 80% to 90% of them singletons. The material sequenced was peripheral blood, taken on day 0 of AZD1222 vaccination. These receptors all stem from an adult in good health.

The V gene is TRBV10-3, the J gene TRBJ1-5, with a weak D call TRBD1 (5 bases). Germline lookup yields CDR1 ENHRY and CDR2 SYGVKD. V was pared by 7 bases and J by 3 bases, with 10 bases between. This CDR3 has 13 amino acids. The CDR3 is CAITGDLNQPQHF. The CDR3 region has the DNA TGTGCCATCACGGGGGACCTCAATCAGCCCCAGCATTTT.

This chain connects TRBV9 to TRBJ2-5, with 11 bases matching TRBD1. Trimming removed 3 bases from V and 4 bases from J; junction bases left unmatched: 2. Germline V CDR1 and CDR2: SGDLS, YYNGEE. The CDR3 contains 14 residues. The CDR3 DNA reads TGTGCCAGCAGCGGAGGGACAGGGGGAGAGACCCAGTACTTC. It yields the protein CASSGGTGGETQYF.

The chain joins TRBV25-1 to TRBJ1-5; the match to TRBD1 covers 9 bases. Unmatched junction bases numbered 22, after V lost 5 bases and J lost 11 bases. Germline CDR1 reads MGHDK; CDR2 reads SYGVNS. This CDR3 is 18 amino acids long. The CDR3 spells CASSTTLPTGGLARAQHF. CDR3 coding DNA: TGTGCCAGCAGTACTACACTTCCAACAGGGGGCTTAGCGAGGGCCCAGCATTTT.

The chain's CDR3 is CASSPRGGGFYGYTF. CDR3 DNA sequence: TGCGCCAGCAGCCCGAGGGGAGGGGGCTTCTATGGCTACACCTTC. The chain has TRBV4-3 and TRBJ1-2; 7 bases fit TRBD1. The length of the CDR3 is 15 residues. Germline lookup yields CDR1 LGHNA and CDR2 YSLEER. V dropped 4 bases and J dropped 4; count of bases not matched to a gene: 9.

The V and J genes are TRBV12-3 or TRBV12-4 and TRBJ1-2, with a weak D call TRBD1 (5 bases). CDR3 length equals 13 residues. V shed 4 bases and J shed 4 bases, with 10 bases lying between them. CDR3 loop: CASSSGRGYGYTF. The CDR3 bases are TGTGCCAGCAGTTCGGGACGGGGCTATGGCTACACCTTC.

This chain connects TRBV3-1 (or the pseudogene TRBV3-2) to TRBJ2-5; the match to TRBD1 covers 9 bases. J lost 5 bases, V lost 4 bases, and 5 bases had no gene match. The CDR3 is made up of 14 amino acids. Germline CDR1 is LGHDT and CDR2 is YNNKEL (reference sequence). CDR3 bases: TGTGCCAGCAGCCTAGGGACAGGGCGGGAGACCCAGTACTTC. Translation: CASSLGTGRETQYF.

The rearrangement uses TRBV2 and TRBJ2-3; D not resolved. Germline values: CDR1 SNHLY, CDR2 FYNNEI. The V end was cut by 5 bases, the J end by 2 bases, with 2 bases between. The CDR3 has 11 residues. For the CDR3, the DNA is TGTGCCAGCAGTTACACAGATACGCAGTATTTT. Protein: CASSYTDTQYF.

The V gene is TRBV12-5, the J gene TRBJ1-1; TRBD1 matches at 9 bases. Trimming at V came to 8 bases and at J to 0 bases, leaving 10 bases not matched to a gene. The CDR3 has 16 residues. Germline values: CDR1 LGHNT, CDR2 FRNRAP. The DNA of the CDR3 is TGTGCTAGTAGGGACAGGACAGGGGCTCTGAACACTGAAGCTTTCTTT. Translated: CASRDRTGALNTEAFF.

The chain recombines TRBV7-6 with TRBJ2-5; the D is unclear. V was cut by 1 base and J by 7 bases, with 10 bases left in between. The CDR3 has 13 residues. Germline CDR1 reads SGHVS; CDR2 reads FNYEAQ. The CDR3 DNA follows: TGTGCCAGCAGCTTAGGGGCAGAAGCGACCCAGTACTTC. It translates to CASSLGAEATQYF.

The chain joins TRBV27 to TRBJ2-7; D gene uncertain. V was pared by 7 bases and J by 1 base, with 11 bases between. Per the germline V gene, CDR1 is MNHEY and CDR2 is SMNVEV (reference sequence). This CDR3 has 13 amino acids. The CDR3 region has the DNA TGTGCCAGCACTAAGACTGGTTCCTACGAGCAGTACTTC. Residues: CASTKTGSYEQYF.